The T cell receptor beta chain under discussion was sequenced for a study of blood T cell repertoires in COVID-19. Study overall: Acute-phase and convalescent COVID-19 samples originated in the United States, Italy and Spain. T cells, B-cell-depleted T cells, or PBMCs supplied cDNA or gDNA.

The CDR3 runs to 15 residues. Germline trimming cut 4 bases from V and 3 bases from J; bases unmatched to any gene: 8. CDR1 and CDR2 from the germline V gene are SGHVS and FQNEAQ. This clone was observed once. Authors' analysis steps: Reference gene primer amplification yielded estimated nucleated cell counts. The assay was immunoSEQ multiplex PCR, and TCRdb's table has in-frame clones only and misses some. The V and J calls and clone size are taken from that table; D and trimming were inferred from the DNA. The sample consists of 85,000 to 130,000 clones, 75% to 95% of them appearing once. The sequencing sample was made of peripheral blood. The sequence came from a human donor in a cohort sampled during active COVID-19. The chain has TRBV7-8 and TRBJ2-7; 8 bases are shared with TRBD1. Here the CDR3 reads CASSSGTGVGYEQYF. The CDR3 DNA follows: TGTGCCAGCAGCTCGGGGACAGGAGTTGGCTACGAGCAGTACTTC.